This T cell receptor (beta chain) is from a study of cytomegalovirus exposure and HLA in healthy donors. Study-wide results and caveats: Per a prior analysis, the majority of TCR beta V segments were productive roughly 87% or roughly 30% of the time. TCR beta V- and J-gene trimming was later associated with a missense DCLRE1C variant.

Researchers ran the PCR with 60 Vbeta and 13 Jbeta primers. Measured with immunoSEQ multiplex PCR; TCRdb has only the in-frame clones, and not every one. Of about 94,000 clones in the sample, 50% to 75% were seen once. Of note for this clone: The antigen is not known.

Germline V gene sequence: CDR1 SGDLS, CDR2 YYNGEE. The V segment lost 4 bases and the J segment 6 bases; nucleotides outside the gene matches: 7. CDR3 length: 14 amino acids. The sequenced sample was PBMCs. The gene calls are TRBV9 and TRBJ1-2, with 9 bases identical to TRBD1. The clonotype comes from a man aged 30-40 years in good health and CMV-seronegative. The CDR3: CASSPMTGGDGYTF. The CDR3 bases are TGTGCCAGCAGCCCAATGACAGGGGGGGATGGCTACACCTTC.